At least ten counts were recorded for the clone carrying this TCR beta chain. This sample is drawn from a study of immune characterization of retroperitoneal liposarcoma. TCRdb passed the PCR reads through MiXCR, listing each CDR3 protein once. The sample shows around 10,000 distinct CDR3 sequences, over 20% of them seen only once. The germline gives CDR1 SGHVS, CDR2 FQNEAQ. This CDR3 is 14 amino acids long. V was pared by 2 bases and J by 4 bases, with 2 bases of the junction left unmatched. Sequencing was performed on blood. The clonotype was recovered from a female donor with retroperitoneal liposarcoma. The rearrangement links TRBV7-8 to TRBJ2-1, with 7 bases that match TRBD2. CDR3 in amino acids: CASSLSGKYNEQFF. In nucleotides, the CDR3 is TGTGCCAGCAGCTTAAGCGGGAAGTACAATGAGCAGTTCTTC.